This T cell receptor (beta chain) came from a study of blood T cell repertoires in COVID-19. This CDR3 has 16 residues. Germline loops: CDR1 SGHAT, CDR2 FQNNGV. The V and J ends lost 1 base and 1 base respectively, with 12 bases between them. Some clones are missing from TCRdb's copy, which holds only in-frame ones; the method was immunoSEQ multiplex PCR. The sample carries some 120,000 clones, approximately 85% recorded once. V usage is TRBV11-2 and J usage is TRBJ2-3; possible D gene TRBD2, 5 bases. The sample taken for sequencing was peripheral blood. This sequence was found in a human donor in a cohort sampled during active COVID-19. The CDR3 protein is CASSLGYEGGTDTQYF. In DNA, the CDR3 is TGTGCCAGCAGCTTAGGTTACGAGGGAGGCACAGATACGCAGTATTTT.